Listed here is a single TCR beta chain. Its antigen is not identified. This may be a read error: a much more frequent sequence differs by one nucleotide. Investigators prepared the TCR beta libraries by applying iRepertoire HTBI primers and Arm-PCR of CDR3 regions. TCRdb re-called the multiplex PCR reads with MiXCR, one entry per CDR3 protein. The sample carries around 420,000 distinct CDR3 sequences, approximately 15% recorded once. These data come from a study of regulatory T cells in long-lasting Graves disease. Overall study results and limits: Patients with persistent disease showed a bias toward TRBV28, TRBJ1-2 and TRBJ2-5.

Noted time point: newly diagnosed GD, antithyroid drugs for less than 3 months. RNA extracted from PBMCs served as the sequencing template. In this cohort, patients came from an endocrinology department located in Xi'an, China. V was pared by 7 bases and J by 2 bases, with 18 bases between. CDR1 is MDHEN, CDR2 SYDVKM, per germline. The CDR3 totals 15 residues. This sample also belongs to another study, concerning T cells in Graves' hyperthyroidism and ophthalmopathy. This second report adds: On the basis of clinical symptoms, serum thyroxine and TRAb, thyroid ultrasound and orbital computed tomography, diagnoses were made.

The chain recombines TRBV28 with TRBJ2-7; a weak D match, TRBD1 (6 bases). The clonotype comes from a woman aged 35 to 49 with Graves disease. The specimen was peripheral blood mononuclear cells (PBMCs), collected at new diagnosis, from a patient treated with antithyroid drugs. The DNA for the CDR3 is TGTGCCAGCACCGCGGACAGTACAAATCCCTACGAGCAGTACTTC. Translating gives CASTADSTNPYEQYF.